Below are 29 T cell receptor beta chains sequenced from a single sample in a study of shared clonotypes between healthy human individuals. Using immunoSEQ multiplex PCR, the repertoire was profiled, and TCRdb retains in-frame clones only, with some absent. The data show more than 400,000 clones, more than 65% seen once. Sequencing used PBMCs. These receptor sequences come from a woman aged 35 to 49 in good health. Some clones in this sample may be carry-over from other donors' samples.

Remarks on this clone: A much larger clone is a single base away; this may be a read error. The chain employs TRBV7-8 and TRBJ2-7; D is undetermined. CDR3 size: 13 residues. Germline V lookup: CDR1 SGHVS, CDR2 FQNEAQ. V was cut by 5 bases and J by 2 bases, with 10 bases left in between. CDR3 in DNA: TGTGCCAGCAGCCTGACTCACGCCTACGAGCAGTACTTC. This gives the protein CASSLTHAYEQYF.

CDR3 in amino acids: CATSKDRSHTDTQYF. The CDR3 region has the DNA TGTGCCACCAGCAAGGACAGAAGCCACACAGATACGCAGTATTTT. The V and J genes are TRBV15 and TRBJ2-3, with TRBD1 as a possible D gene (6 bases). Germline V gene data show CDR1 as LNHNV and CDR2 as YYDKDF (reference sequence). V shed 4 bases and J shed 2 bases, with 13 bases lying between them. The CDR3 is 15 amino acids.

The chain carries TRBV20-1 and TRBJ2-7; D may be TRBD2 (6 bases). Germline values: CDR1 DFQATT, CDR2 SNEGSKA (reference sequence). V lost 6 bases, J lost 7 bases, and 13 bases lay in between. The CDR3 length is 11 residues. The CDR3 sequence: CSARRAGEQYF. CDR3 nucleotide sequence: TGCAGTGCGAGGAGGGCCGGAGAGCAGTACTTC.

This chain joins TRBV5-4 and TRBJ1-5; a weak D match, TRBD1 (5 bases). Germline V lookup: CDR1 SGHNT, CDR2 YYREEE (reference sequence). Trimming took off 2 bases at V and 3 bases at J, with 12 bases between the two ends. This CDR3 comprises 15 residues. The CDR3: CASSLGGGANQPQHF. Here the CDR3 DNA reads TGTGCCAGCAGCTTAGGCGGCGGGGCCAATCAGCCCCAGCATTTT.

In this sample, this clone turned up a few times. The gene calls are TRBV2 and TRBJ1-1; the D gene is possibly TRBD1 (5 bases). Trimming removed 8 bases from V and 1 base from J, with 11 bases in between. The CDR3 loop spans 13 amino acids. In germline, CDR1 is SNHLY, CDR2 FYNNEI. The CDR3 loop is CASGVTANTEAFF. In DNA, the CDR3 is TGTGCCAGCGGGGTGACAGCGAACACTGAAGCTTTCTTT.

For this clone: A read error is likely here: a far larger clone is one base away. Other DNA sequences in this sample translate to the same CDR3. The J gene is TRBJ2-1, the V gene TRBV2; TRBD2 matches at 11 bases. CDR3 size: 14 residues. Germline V gives CDR1 SNHLY, CDR2 FYNNEI. The CDR3 region is CASTGASGRWEQFF. The CDR3 DNA sequence: TGCGCCAGCACTGGGGCTAGCGGGAGGTGGGAGCAGTTCTTC.

In the case of this clone: This may stem from a read error, because a much larger clone lies one nucleotide away. The rearrangement links TRBV28 to TRBJ2-5; D remains ambiguous. V lost 1 base and J lost 11, with 8 bases in between. The CDR3 has 11 residues. Germline values: CDR1 MDHEN, CDR2 SYDVKM. The CDR3 DNA follows: TGTGCCAGCAGTTTATTCCTGGAGCAGTACTTC. Translation: CASSLFLEQYF. The variable domain in full, completed from reference TRBV28 and TRBJ2-5, reads DVKVTQSSRYLVKRTGEKVFLECVQDMDHENMFWYRQDPGLGLRLIYFSYDVKMKEKGDIPEGYSVSREKKERFSLILESASTNQTSMYLCASSLFLEQYFGPGTRLLVL.

This clone has a single count. A far larger clone is a single base away, which makes a read error likely. Other DNA sequences in this specimen translate into the identical CDR3. This chain uses TRBV7-2 with TRBJ1-1; D remains unclear. CDR1 and CDR2 from the germline V gene are SGHTA and FQGNSA. This CDR3 is 12 amino acids long. CDR3 amino acids: CASSFDYSEAFF. CDR3 coding DNA: TGTGCTAGCAGCTTTGACTACAGTGAAGCTTTCTTT. The full variable domain, completed using reference TRBV7-2 and TRBJ1-1, is GAGVSQSPSNKVTEKGKDVELRCDPISGHTALYWYRQSLGQGLEFLIYFQGNSAPDKSGLPSDRFSAERTGGSVSTLTIQRTQQEDSAVYLCASSFDYSEAFFGQGTRLTVV.

This chain uses TRBV30 with TRBJ2-3, with 9 bases aligning to TRBD2. Germline V gene lookup returns CDR1 GTSNPN and CDR2 SVGIG (reference sequence). V shed 0 bases and J 6 bases; nucleotides not matched to a gene: 7. The CDR3 has 15 amino acids. In DNA form, the CDR3 reads TGTGCCTGGAGTGTAGGTAGCGGGAGCGGGGATACGCAGTATTTT. Translated, it gives CAWSVGSGSGDTQYF.

This clone was observed a handful of times. The likely explanation is a read error, given a far larger clone one base away. Other DNA sequences within the sample encode an identical CDR3. The V and J genes are TRBV7-9 and TRBJ1-4; D is perhaps TRBD1 (6 bases). Germline CDR1 reads SEHNR; CDR2 reads FQNEAQ (reference sequence). The CDR3 runs 11 residues. The CDR3 is CASSSGQKLFF. The DNA of the CDR3 is TGTGCTAGCAGCTCCGGACAGAAACTGTTTTTT.

The chain employs TRBV28 and TRBJ1-4; the D is unclear. CDR1 MDHEN and CDR2 SYDVKM come from the germline V gene. Trimming shortened V by 10 bases and J by 3 bases, and 12 bases separated the two germline ends. The CDR3 is 13 amino acids. In DNA, the CDR3 is TGTGCCACCGGGAATCGGGCTAATGAAAAACTGTTTTTT. This codes for CATGNRANEKLFF.

The V and J genes are TRBV29-1 and TRBJ1-1; TRBD1 might be the D (6 bases). The CDR3 length is 13 residues. Germline V gene data show CDR1 as SQVTM and CDR2 as ANQGSEA. The V gene lost 4 bases and the J gene lost 3 bases, with 12 bases spanning the gap. Here the CDR3 reads CSVAGGHDTEAFF. Here the CDR3 DNA reads TGCAGCGTTGCCGGGGGGCACGACACTGAAGCTTTCTTT. Looking up the rest from reference TRBV29-1 and TRBJ1-1 gives the full variable domain: SAVISQKPSRDICQRGTSLTIQCQVDSQVTMMFWYRQQPGQSLTLIATANQGSEATYESGFVIDKFPISRPNLTFSTLTVSNMSPEDSSIYLCSVAGGHDTEAFFGQGTRLTVV.

Notes on this clone: This may come from a read error, since a much larger clone is one base off. This sample also contains other DNA sequences that code for the same CDR3. The rearrangement uses TRBV7-2 and TRBJ2-3; D gene uncertain. V lost 2 bases and J 3 bases, leaving 0 bases between the germline ends. CDR1 is SGHTA and CDR2 is FQGNSA in the germline V gene. This CDR3 spans 11 amino acids. The CDR3 region has the DNA TGTGCCAGCAGCTTAACAGATACGCAGTATTTT. Translation: CASSLTDTQYF.

As for this clone: Given a far larger clone just one base away, this is likely a sequencing read error. The same CDR3 is also encoded by other DNA sequences in this sample. The chain has TRBV2 and TRBJ1-1, with 7 bases identical to TRBD1. Germline CDR1 reads SNHLY; CDR2 reads FYNNEI. This CDR3 is built from 14 residues. J gave up 2 bases and V 6 bases, and 6 bases lay outside the gene matches. CDR3 loop: CASRARTGNTEAFF. Here the CDR3 DNA reads TGTGCCAGCAGGGCCAGGACAGGTAACACTGAAGCTTTCTTT.

Remarks on this clone: Given a far larger clone just one base away, this is likely a sequencing read error. The J gene is TRBJ2-7, the V gene TRBV15, with TRBD1 matching 7 bases. Germline V gene data show CDR1 as LNHNV and CDR2 as YYDKDF (reference sequence). The J segment lost 2 bases and the V segment lost 0 bases, leaving 10 bases of the junction unmatched. The CDR3 length is 17 residues. CDR3 in DNA: TGTGCCACCAGCAGAGATCTCATCGAACAGGGGACCTACGAGCAGTACTTC. Residues: CATSRDLIEQGTYEQYF.

V gene TRBV7-3 combines with J gene TRBJ1-3, with D tentatively TRBD1 (6 bases). The V end lost 0 bases, the J end lost 4 bases, and 13 bases lay between the germline ends. The germline gives CDR1 SGHTA, CDR2 FQGTGA. The CDR3 length is 16 residues. The CDR3 DNA is TGTGCCAGCAGCTTAACGGGCCAGGGGTCAGGAAACACCATATATTTT. Amino acids: CASSLTGQGSGNTIYF.

In this sample, this clone turned up once. A far larger clone differs by one base, so this is likely a read error. Lacking the conserved final phenylalanine or tryptophan, this CDR3 likely reflects a read error. V and J are TRBV20-1 and TRBJ1-2; no clear D gene. CDR3 length equals 11 residues. CDR1 DFQATT and CDR2 SNEGSKA come from the germline V gene (reference sequence). V gave up 6 bases and J gave up 8 bases, with 13 bases separating them. The CDR3: CSAGRGEGYTL. CDR3 nucleotides: TGCAGTGCCGGACGTGGGGAAGGCTACACCTTA.

The chain recombines TRBV30 with TRBJ1-3; no clear D gene. Trimming shortened V by 2 bases and J by 0 bases, and 11 bases separated the two germline ends. CDR3 size: 15 residues. Germline CDR1 reads GTSNPN; CDR2 reads SVGIG (reference sequence). The CDR3 sequence is CAWSINLYSGNTIYF. The CDR3 region has the DNA TGTGCCTGGAGTATCAACTTATACTCTGGAAACACCATATATTTT.

Remarks on this clone: Germline and junction disagree at one end, which may indicate a read error. The gene calls are TRBV4-3 and TRBJ2-2; D tentatively reads TRBD1 or TRBD2 (5 bases each). Germline CDR1 and CDR2: LGHNA and YSLEER. The length of the CDR3 is 14 residues. CDR3 nucleotides: TGCGCCAGTAGCCGAGACTACAGGCCCGGGGAGCTGTTTTTT. Its protein product is CASSRDYRPGELFF.

This chain joins TRBV10-2 and TRBJ1-3; D is unresolved. CDR1 and CDR2 from the germline V gene are WSHSY and SAAADI. With 3 bases removed from V and 0 bases from J, the gap between germline ends came to 21 bases. The CDR3 is made up of 19 amino acids. CDR3 loop: CASSDPLQRGGSSGNTIYF. The CDR3 nucleotides read TGCGCCAGCAGTGACCCCCTCCAGAGAGGCGGAAGCTCTGGAAACACCATATATTTT.

This clone was detected only once. V usage is TRBV2 and J usage is TRBJ1-1; tentative D call: TRBD1 (6 bases). Looked up from germline, CDR1 is SNHLY and CDR2 is FYNNEI. Deletions cut 2 bases from V and 7 bases from J, with 17 bases between. The CDR3 runs 15 residues. This chain's CDR3 is CASSERQGSFLEAFF. CDR3 DNA: TGTGCCAGCAGTGAAAGGCAGGGGTCTTTCCTTGAAGCTTTCTTT.

The chain uses TRBV5-4 and TRBJ2-3, with a possible D match to TRBD2 (6 bases). This CDR3 comprises 16 residues. V gave up 0 bases and J gave up 2 bases, with 13 bases separating them. Germline values: CDR1 SGHNT, CDR2 YYREEE (reference sequence). CDR3 sequence (DNA): TGTGCCAGCAGCTTGGTCACGGGAGCTAACACAGATACGCAGTATTTT. Translating it yields CASSLVTGANTDTQYF.

The rearrangement links TRBV7-2 to TRBJ2-3; 12 bases agree with TRBD1. CDR1 and CDR2 from the germline V gene are SGHTA and FQGNSA. This CDR3 spans 17 amino acids. With 1 base clipped from V and 2 bases from J, the junction kept 4 bases outside the gene matches. In nucleotides, the CDR3 is TGTGCCAGCAGCTTAGTAGGGACAGGGGGCCCCACAGATACGCAGTATTTT. Translated, it gives CASSLVGTGGPTDTQYF.

The chain links TRBV29-1 to TRBJ2-5; D remains ambiguous. The germline CDR1 and CDR2 sequences are SQVTM and ANQGSEA. The CDR3 length is 13 residues. V was trimmed by 1 base and J by 1 base, leaving 7 bases between them. CDR3 in DNA: TGCAGCGTTGAAGGGCAGTTCCAAGAGACCCAGTACTTC. As protein: CSVEGQFQETQYF.

Comment on this clone: A read error is the likely source, as a far larger clone sits one nucleotide away. The chain joins TRBV18 to TRBJ2-7, with 9 bases matching TRBD2. Germline CDR1 and CDR2: KGHSH and LQKENI. The CDR3 runs to 14 residues. In nucleotides, the CDR3 is TGTGCCAGCTCACCTATAGCGGGAGCCTACGGGCAGTACTTC. Translating gives CASSPIAGAYGQYF. The full variable domain, its missing parts supplied by reference TRBV18 and TRBJ2-7, is NAGVMQNPRHLVRRRGQEARLRCSPMKGHSHVYWYRQLPEEGLKFMVYLQKENIIDESGMPKERFSAEFPKEGPSILRIQQVVRGDSAAYFCASSPIAGAYGQYFGPGTRLTVT.

This rearrangement joins TRBV7-9 to TRBJ2-2; no firm D call. Trimming pared 4 bases from V and 5 bases from J, leaving 23 bases between. Germline V gene sequence: CDR1 SEHNR, CDR2 FQNEAQ (reference sequence). The CDR3 length is 18 residues. The chain's CDR3 is CASSSALVGGKRTGELFF. The CDR3 bases are TGTGCCAGCAGCTCCGCCCTGGTGGGCGGAAAGAGGACCGGGGAGCTGTTTTTT.

The CDR3 loop reads CASSITQGTETQYF. The CDR3 coding sequence is TGCGCCAGCAGCATTACACAGGGGACAGAGACCCAGTACTTC. The J gene is TRBJ2-5, the V gene TRBV4-1; 7 bases fit TRBD1. CDR1 is MGHRA, CDR2 YSYEKL, per germline. The CDR3 loop spans 14 amino acids. The junction had 7 bases not matched to a gene; V was cut back by 5 bases and J by 4 bases.

V usage is TRBV28 and J usage is TRBJ2-5; 8 bases line up with TRBD1. Germline lookup yields CDR1 MDHEN and CDR2 SYDVKM. Unmatched junction bases numbered 10, after V lost 7 bases and J lost 6 bases. This CDR3 has 14 amino acids. CDR3 coding DNA: TGTGCCAGCACCGGACAGGGACCAGAGCAGACCCAGTACTTC. It specifies CASTGQGPEQTQYF.

The chain carries TRBV5-4 and TRBJ2-5, with 9 bases aligning to TRBD2. Trimming removed 0 bases from V and 5 bases from J; junction bases left unmatched: 5. There are 15 residues in the CDR3. Germline-derived CDR1 and CDR2 are SGHNT and YYREEE (reference sequence). CDR3 protein: CASSLAGGRAETQYF. Here the CDR3 DNA reads TGTGCCAGCAGCTTGGCCGGCGGGAGGGCCGAGACCCAGTACTTC.